The rows below give T cell receptor beta chains drawn from one sample of a study of shared clonotypes between healthy human individuals. Sequencing was performed with immunoSEQ multiplex PCR; in TCRdb, only in-frame clones are kept and a portion is missing. The profile covers about 1 million clones, with approximately 80% appearing a single time and under 0.65% taken by the ten largest. What was sequenced was memory CD4+ T cells from PBMCs. The receptors stem from a young man in good health. Some clones in this sample may be carry-over from other donors' samples. The CDR3 runs from the conserved cysteine through the conserved F or W. Each record gives: clone size, D gene, V gene, J gene, CDR3 DNA, CDR3 protein. The D gene is left open where the match is weak. Size tells how often a clone was seen (once, few, many) or the class of an expanded clone, and some rows leave it out.

clone size: many
D gene: NA
V gene: TRBV7-2
J gene: TRBJ1-1
CDR3 DNA: TGTGCCAGCAGCTTCAGGATGAACACTGAAGCTTTCTTT
CDR3 protein: CASSFRMNTEAFF

clone size: NA
D gene: NA
V gene: TRBV18
J gene: TRBJ1-1
CDR3 DNA: TGTGCCAGCTCACCGAAGGGGTCCCCTCTTGCTGAAGCTTTCTTT
CDR3 protein: CASSPKGSPLAEAFF

clone size: NA
D gene: TRBD2
V gene: TRBV28
J gene: TRBJ2-1
CDR3 DNA: TGTGCCAGCAGTCCCCCGACTAGCGGATCATACAATGAGCAGTTCTTC
CDR3 protein: CASSPPTSGSYNEQFF

clone size: NA
D gene: TRBD1
V gene: TRBV6-1
J gene: TRBJ1-2
CDR3 DNA: TGTGCCAGCAGTGGGACAGGGGCAAGTAACTATGGCTACACCTTC
CDR3 protein: CASSGTGASNYGYTF

clone size: NA
D gene: NA
V gene: TRBV2
J gene: TRBJ1-4
CDR3 DNA: TGTGCCAGCAGCGCCTCCGACCGTTTGGGGACGGGAAAACTGTTTTTT
CDR3 protein: CASSASDRLGTGKLFF

clone size: NA
D gene: TRBD2
V gene: TRBV28
J gene: TRBJ2-7
CDR3 DNA: TGTGCCAGCAGTTTGAGCGGGGGGTACGAGCAGTACTTC
CDR3 protein: CASSLSGGYEQYF

clone size: NA
D gene: TRBD2
V gene: TRBV9
J gene: TRBJ2-5
CDR3 DNA: TGTGCCAGCAGCCCTTGGACTAGCGGGAGTGAGACCCAGTACTTC
CDR3 protein: CASSPWTSGSETQYF

clone size: NA
D gene: TRBD1
V gene: TRBV28
J gene: TRBJ2-1
CDR3 DNA: TGTGCCAGCAGTTTAAACCGGGACAGACGAATCTACTACAATGAGCAGTTCTTC
CDR3 protein: CASSLNRDRRIYYNEQFF

clone size: NA
D gene: NA
V gene: TRBV5-1
J gene: TRBJ1-1
CDR3 DNA: TGCGCCAGCAGCTTGGCTTGGACCCCCCGCGCGGCGTATGAAGCTTTCTTT
CDR3 protein: CASSLAWTPRAAYEAFF

clone size: once
D gene: NA
V gene: TRBV7-9
J gene: TRBJ2-7
CDR3 DNA: TGTGCCAGCAGGCCCCGAGGGGGGTACTACGAGCAGTACTTC
CDR3 protein: CASRPRGGYYEQYF

clone size: NA
D gene: NA
V gene: TRBV7-8
J gene: TRBJ2-3
CDR3 DNA: TGTGCCAGCAGCTTAGCGGTGGGAAGAAGGGATACGCAGTATTTT
CDR3 protein: CASSLAVGRRDTQYF

clone size: NA
D gene: TRBD2
V gene: TRBV7-3
J gene: TRBJ2-1
CDR3 DNA: TGTGCCAGCAGCACTGCCGGGACTAGCCTCAATGAGCAGTTCTTC
CDR3 protein: CASSTAGTSLNEQFF

clone size: once
D gene: NA
V gene: TRBV28
J gene: TRBJ1-3
CDR3 DNA: TGTGCCAGCAGAGCCCAGGGAGTTGGTGGAAACACCATATATTTT
CDR3 protein: CASRAQGVGGNTIYF

clone size: NA
D gene: TRBD1
V gene: TRBV5-8
J gene: TRBJ1-1
CDR3 DNA: TGTGCCAGCAGCTTCTACGGGGGACAGGCTTTCTTT
CDR3 protein: CASSFYGGQAFF

clone size: NA
D gene: TRBD1
V gene: TRBV28
J gene: TRBJ2-5
CDR3 DNA: TGTGCCAGCACCCTGGGACAGAGCCAGACCCAGTACTTC
CDR3 protein: CASTLGQSQTQYF

clone size: NA
D gene: TRBD2
V gene: TRBV5-1
J gene: TRBJ2-5
CDR3 DNA: TGCGCCAGCAGCGGTGGAACTAGCGGGAGGGAAGAGACCCAGTACTTC
CDR3 protein: CASSGGTSGREETQYF

clone size: NA
D gene: NA
V gene: TRBV4-2
J gene: TRBJ2-5
CDR3 DNA: TGTGCCAGCAGCCAAGGAGGAAGAGAAGAGACCCAGTACTTC
CDR3 protein: CASSQGGREETQYF

clone size: once
D gene: NA
V gene: TRBV29-1
J gene: TRBJ2-6
CDR3 DNA: TGCAGCGTCCTCGGTCGGGGGAGAGGGGCCAACGTCCTGACTTTC
CDR3 protein: CSVLGRGRGANVLTF

clone size: NA
D gene: TRBD2
V gene: TRBV9
J gene: TRBJ2-7
CDR3 DNA: TGTGCCAGCAGTCCTGCTAGCGGGAGTAGGTACGAGCAGTACTTC
CDR3 protein: CASSPASGSRYEQYF

clone size: NA
D gene: NA
V gene: TRBV5-1
J gene: TRBJ2-7
CDR3 DNA: TGCGCCAGCAGCTTCTTCCTACCCAACTCCGAGCAGTACTTC
CDR3 protein: CASSFFLPNSEQYF

clone size: NA
D gene: TRBD1
V gene: TRBV7-8
J gene: TRBJ2-6
CDR3 DNA: TGTGCCAGTATGGACAGGGTGACCTCTGGGGCCAACGTCCTGACTTTC
CDR3 protein: CASMDRVTSGANVLTF

clone size: NA
D gene: TRBD2
V gene: TRBV4-2
J gene: TRBJ2-7
CDR3 DNA: TGTGCCAGCAGCCAAGATTCTAGCGGGAGCCCCTATGAGCAGTACTTC
CDR3 protein: CASSQDSSGSPYEQYF

clone size: many
D gene: TRBD2
V gene: TRBV28
J gene: TRBJ2-3
CDR3 DNA: TGTGCCAGCAGTTTATGGCTAGCGGGAAGAGGGGATACGCAGTATTTT
CDR3 protein: CASSLWLAGRGDTQYF

clone size: few
D gene: NA
V gene: TRBV5-1
J gene: TRBJ1-1
CDR3 DNA: TGCGCCAGCAGCTTGGGGCAGACTGAAGCTTTCTTT
CDR3 protein: CASSLGQTEAFF

clone size: few
D gene: NA
V gene: TRBV5-4
J gene: TRBJ2-1
CDR3 DNA: TGTGCCAGCAGCTTGGGACAGAACTACAATGAGCAGTTCTTC
CDR3 protein: CASSLGQNYNEQFF

clone size: NA
D gene: NA
V gene: TRBV5-1
J gene: TRBJ1-4
CDR3 DNA: TGCGCCAGCAGCGTGACGGCCGGGGATAGTCGTCTGTTTTTT
CDR3 protein: CASSVTAGDSRLFF

clone size: NA
D gene: NA
V gene: TRBV20-1
J gene: TRBJ1-1
CDR3 DNA: TGCAGTGCTCCACGGAACACTGAAGCTTTCTTT
CDR3 protein: CSAPRNTEAFF

clone size: few
D gene: TRBD1
V gene: TRBV10-3
J gene: TRBJ1-1
CDR3 DNA: TGTGCCATCAGTGAGTCGACAGGGGGCGCCGGTAACACTGAAGCTTTCTTT
CDR3 protein: CAISESTGGAGNTEAFF

clone size: NA
D gene: TRBD1
V gene: TRBV30
J gene: TRBJ2-5
CDR3 DNA: TGTGCCTGGAGTGTACAAGGGGGCCGGGAGACCCAGTACTTC
CDR3 protein: CAWSVQGGRETQYF

clone size: few
D gene: NA
V gene: TRBV7-8
J gene: TRBJ1-4
CDR3 DNA: TGTGCCAGCAGCTTAGATGGGGGGACGAGGGCTAATGAAAAACTGTTTTTT
CDR3 protein: CASSLDGGTRANEKLFF

clone size: few
D gene: TRBD1
V gene: TRBV11-2
J gene: TRBJ2-7
CDR3 DNA: TGTGCCAGCAGCTTAGGGACAGGTACACGAGAGCAGTACTTC
CDR3 protein: CASSLGTGTREQYF

clone size: few
D gene: NA
V gene: TRBV7-3
J gene: TRBJ1-1
CDR3 DNA: TGTGCCAGCAGCCCTGCTGGTGCCATACGAGGCACTGAAGCTTTCTTT
CDR3 protein: CASSPAGAIRGTEAFF

clone size: NA
D gene: TRBD2
V gene: TRBV7-7
J gene: TRBJ2-5
CDR3 DNA: TGTGCCAGCAGCCAACTAGCGGAAGAGACCCAGTACTTC
CDR3 protein: CASSQLAEETQYF

clone size: few
D gene: TRBD2
V gene: TRBV7-9
J gene: TRBJ2-1
CDR3 DNA: TGTGCCAGCAGGCGGACTAGCGGGACCTACAATGAGCAGTTCTTC
CDR3 protein: CASRRTSGTYNEQFF

clone size: NA
D gene: TRBD1
V gene: TRBV9
J gene: TRBJ2-3
CDR3 DNA: TGTGCCAGCAGCGTTAGGACAGGGCACACAGATACGCAGTATTTT
CDR3 protein: CASSVRTGHTDTQYF

clone size: NA
D gene: TRBD1
V gene: TRBV10-1
J gene: TRBJ1-6
CDR3 DNA: TGCGCCAACTACAGGGGGTGGAATAATTCACCCCTCCACTTT
CDR3 protein: CANYRGWNNSPLHF

clone size: NA
D gene: TRBD1
V gene: TRBV7-3
J gene: TRBJ1-1
CDR3 DNA: TGTGCCAGCAGCCCTAGGACAGGCCCGGGCACTGAAGCTTTCTTT
CDR3 protein: CASSPRTGPGTEAFF

clone size: few
D gene: TRBD2
V gene: TRBV30
J gene: TRBJ2-1
CDR3 DNA: TGTGCCTGGAGTTTGGCCACGGGAGGGGCCTCCTACAATGAGCAGTTCTTC
CDR3 protein: CAWSLATGGASYNEQFF

clone size: NA
D gene: TRBD2
V gene: TRBV28
J gene: TRBJ2-4
CDR3 DNA: TGTGCCAGCAGTCATGGGACTAGTGAGAACATTCAGTACTTC
CDR3 protein: CASSHGTSENIQYF

clone size: NA
D gene: NA
V gene: TRBV5-5
J gene: TRBJ2-1
CDR3 DNA: TGTGCCAGCAGCCCCAGATGGGGTCCGATCACCTACAATGAGCAGTTCTTC
CDR3 protein: CASSPRWGPITYNEQFF

clone size: NA
D gene: NA
V gene: TRBV18
J gene: TRBJ2-5
CDR3 DNA: TGTGCCAGCTCACCCTATAAGGCCCTGGAGGAGACCCAGTACTTC
CDR3 protein: CASSPYKALEETQYF

clone size: NA
D gene: NA
V gene: TRBV5-3
J gene: TRBJ2-1
CDR3 DNA: TGTGCCAGAAGCTCGGACAGCTCTTCCTCCTACAATGAGCAGTTCTTC
CDR3 protein: CARSSDSSSSYNEQFF

clone size: few
D gene: NA
V gene: TRBV7-8
J gene: TRBJ1-1
CDR3 DNA: TGTGCCAGCAGCTTAGAGAGGGCCTCCAACACTGAAGCTTTCTTT
CDR3 protein: CASSLERASNTEAFF

clone size: NA
D gene: TRBD2
V gene: TRBV30
J gene: TRBJ2-7
CDR3 DNA: TGTGCCTGGAGCCGGACTAGCGCCTCCTACGAGCAGTACTTC
CDR3 protein: CAWSRTSASYEQYF

clone size: NA
D gene: NA
V gene: TRBV7-9
J gene: TRBJ1-4
CDR3 DNA: TGTGCCAGCAGGTCCGGGAGTAATAATGAAAAACTGTTTTTT
CDR3 protein: CASRSGSNNEKLFF

clone size: NA
D gene: NA
V gene: TRBV28
J gene: TRBJ1-1
CDR3 DNA: TGTGCCAGCAGTTTAACAGGACGAATGATCGGGGCTTTCTTT
CDR3 protein: CASSLTGRMIGAFF

clone size: NA
D gene: TRBD1
V gene: TRBV28
J gene: TRBJ1-5
CDR3 DNA: TGTGCCAGCAGTGACAGGGCCCAGACCCTTAGCAATCAGCCCCAGCATTTT
CDR3 protein: CASSDRAQTLSNQPQHF

clone size: once
D gene: NA
V gene: TRBV2
J gene: TRBJ2-7
CDR3 DNA: TGTGCCAGCAGTGAAAGACAGCGCTCCTACGAGCAGTACTTC
CDR3 protein: CASSERQRSYEQYF

clone size: few
D gene: NA
V gene: TRBV2
J gene: TRBJ2-5
CDR3 DNA: TGTGCCAGCAGTGATGCGGGACAAGAGACCCAGTACTTC
CDR3 protein: CASSDAGQETQYF

clone size: few
D gene: NA
V gene: TRBV18
J gene: TRBJ2-1
CDR3 DNA: TGTGCCAGCTCAACCACGGGCCTAGGGATGTACAATGAGCAGTTCTTC
CDR3 protein: CASSTTGLGMYNEQFF

clone size: NA
D gene: NA
V gene: TRBV5-6
J gene: TRBJ2-7
CDR3 DNA: TGTGCCAGCAGCTTGGCCCGGGGAGCGGAGGACGAGCAGTACTTC
CDR3 protein: CASSLARGAEDEQYF

clone size: NA
D gene: NA
V gene: TRBV28
J gene: TRBJ1-4
CDR3 DNA: TGTGCCAGCAGGCATGTGAGGGTAACGGAAAAACTGTTTTTT
CDR3 protein: CASRHVRVTEKLFF

clone size: few
D gene: NA
V gene: TRBV27
J gene: TRBJ1-2
CDR3 DNA: TGTGCCAGCAGTTCCACAGGACTCTATGGCTACACCTTC
CDR3 protein: CASSSTGLYGYTF

clone size: NA
D gene: NA
V gene: TRBV4-2
J gene: TRBJ2-2
CDR3 DNA: TGTGCCAGCAGCCAAGGCACCGGGGAGCTGTTTTTT
CDR3 protein: CASSQGTGELFF

clone size: once
D gene: NA
V gene: TRBV6-1
J gene: TRBJ1-1
CDR3 DNA: TGTGCCAGCATCATATCAGCGCGGACTGAAGCTTTCTTT
CDR3 protein: CASIISARTEAFF

clone size: few
D gene: TRBD2
V gene: TRBV7-2
J gene: TRBJ2-1
CDR3 DNA: TGTGCCAGCAGCATAGCGGGTGCCGGGTACAATGAGCAGTTCTTC
CDR3 protein: CASSIAGAGYNEQFF

clone size: few
D gene: NA
V gene: TRBV6-1
J gene: TRBJ2-1
CDR3 DNA: TGTGCCAGCAGTGAAGCGCTCAGCTTTGACAATGAGCAGTTCTTC
CDR3 protein: CASSEALSFDNEQFF